This TCR beta chain originates from a study of T-cell memory formation after mild COVID-19. Across the study: Clusters were largely donor specific.

J was trimmed by 8 bases and V by 6 bases; bases with no gene match: 7. The CDR3 length is 14 residues. The germline gives CDR1 SNHLY, CDR2 FYNNEI. The study's findings and limits: From day 15 to 85, contracting clones were balanced between CD4 and CD8, whereas later expanders leaned toward CD4+. The study found contracting CD4+ clones mainly in CM and EM and contracting CD8+ clones in EMRA.

TCRdb re-called the 5' RACE reads through MiXCR, storing one row per CDR3 protein. The sample has over 450,000 distinct CDR3 sequences, roughly 22% seen once. About this clonotype: Its specificity is unknown.

The genes are TRBV2 and TRBJ2-1, with 10 bases lining up with TRBD2. Material: PBMCs or a T cell subset sorted from them (not recorded which). This sequence originates from an adult woman who had mild COVID-19 (a few samples of this study predate the infection). Cell type and time point are not known. This CDR3 reads CASRASGRGDEQFF. CDR3 bases: TGTGCCAGCAGGGCCAGCGGGAGGGGGGATGAGCAGTTCTTC.